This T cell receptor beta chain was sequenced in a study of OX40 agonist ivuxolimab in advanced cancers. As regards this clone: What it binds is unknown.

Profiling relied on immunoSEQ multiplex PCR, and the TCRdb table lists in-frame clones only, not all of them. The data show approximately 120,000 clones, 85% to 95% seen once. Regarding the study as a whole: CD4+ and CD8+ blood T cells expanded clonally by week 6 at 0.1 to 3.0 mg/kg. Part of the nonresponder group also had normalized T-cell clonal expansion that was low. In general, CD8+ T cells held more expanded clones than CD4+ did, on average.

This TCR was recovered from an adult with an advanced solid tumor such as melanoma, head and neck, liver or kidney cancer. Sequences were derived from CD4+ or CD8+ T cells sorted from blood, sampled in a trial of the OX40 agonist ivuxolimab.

The DNA for the CDR3 is TGTGCCAGCAGCACGGCGGCTAGCGGGAGCTCCTACTTCTTC. Translated, it gives CASSTAASGSSYFF. The gene calls are TRBV4-2 and TRBJ2-1, with 10 positions matching TRBD2. J lost 16 bases, V lost 5 bases, and 14 bases had no gene match. CDR1 LGHNA and CDR2 YNFKEQ come from the germline V gene. The CDR3 runs to 14 residues.